This record concerns one T cell receptor (beta chain) sequence. Its antigen is not yet known. No base qualities exist here, and no much larger clone lies one base off it. The method was the immunoSEQ multiplex PCR assay. TCRdb limited this immuneACCESS table to in-frame rearrangements with V and J called. A share of clones is missing; checked studies link under half to unresolved V genes, and the rest is unexplained. The sample yields 170,000 or so clones; approximately 94% were counted once. 1.3% of the sample is taken by the ten largest. This sample was included in a study of control samples from healthy donors and cancer patients (dated by TCRdb to 2019 to 2021). The germline V gene (reference sequence) provides CDR1 SEHNR and CDR2 FQNEAQ. The CDR3 spans 14 residues, from the cysteine through the phenylalanine. CDR3 DNA only is kept here, 42 bases in frame from base 1. The trim is 5 bases for V and 0 bases for J, with a gap of 10 bases between the germline ends.

This sequence originates from a woman aged 18-29 years in good health. Sequencing was performed on blood. This chain joins TRBV7-9 to TRBJ1-2; the D gene cannot be resolved reliably. In nucleotides, the sequence is TGTGCCAGCAGCCTCCACGAATCTAACTATGGCTACACCTTC. It translates as CASSLHESNYGYTF.